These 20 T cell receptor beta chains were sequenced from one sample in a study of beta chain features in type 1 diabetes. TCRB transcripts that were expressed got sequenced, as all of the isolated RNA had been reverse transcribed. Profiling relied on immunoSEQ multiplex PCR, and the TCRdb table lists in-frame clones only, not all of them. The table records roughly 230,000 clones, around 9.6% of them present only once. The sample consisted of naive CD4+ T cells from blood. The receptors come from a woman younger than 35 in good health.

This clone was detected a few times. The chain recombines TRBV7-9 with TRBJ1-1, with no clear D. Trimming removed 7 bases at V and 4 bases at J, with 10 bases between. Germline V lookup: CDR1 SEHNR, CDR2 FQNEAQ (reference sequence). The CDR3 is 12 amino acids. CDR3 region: CASTLWATEAFF. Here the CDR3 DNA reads TGTGCCAGCACCCTTTGGGCCACTGAAGCTTTCTTT.

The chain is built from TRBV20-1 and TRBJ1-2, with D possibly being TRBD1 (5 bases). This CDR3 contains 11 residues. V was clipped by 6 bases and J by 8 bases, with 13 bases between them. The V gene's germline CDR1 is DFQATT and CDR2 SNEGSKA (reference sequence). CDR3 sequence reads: CSAEVGGGYTF. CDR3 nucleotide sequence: TGCAGTGCGGAAGTTGGGGGGGGCTACACCTTC.

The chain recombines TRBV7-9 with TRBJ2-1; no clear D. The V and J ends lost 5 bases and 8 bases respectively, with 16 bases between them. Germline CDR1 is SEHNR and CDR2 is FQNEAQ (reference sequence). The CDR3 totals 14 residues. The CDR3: CASSRAQAVDEQFF. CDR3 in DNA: TGTGCCAGCAGCCGAGCCCAGGCAGTCGATGAGCAGTTCTTC.

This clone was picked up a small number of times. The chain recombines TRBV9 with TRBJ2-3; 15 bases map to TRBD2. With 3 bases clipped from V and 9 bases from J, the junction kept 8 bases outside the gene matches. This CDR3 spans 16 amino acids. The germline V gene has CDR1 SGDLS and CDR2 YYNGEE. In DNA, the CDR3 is TGTGCCAGCAGCGCGTGGACTAGCGGGGGGGCGGGCACGCAGTATTTT. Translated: CASSAWTSGGAGTQYF.

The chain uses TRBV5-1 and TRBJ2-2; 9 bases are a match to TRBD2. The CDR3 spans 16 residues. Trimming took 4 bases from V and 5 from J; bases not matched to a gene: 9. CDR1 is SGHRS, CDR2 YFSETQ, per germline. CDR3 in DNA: TGCGCCAGCAGCCTATACACTAGCGGGCCGACCGGGGAGCTGTTTTTT. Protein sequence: CASSLYTSGPTGELFF. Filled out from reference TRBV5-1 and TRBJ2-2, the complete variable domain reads KAGVTQTPRYLIKTRGQQVTLSCSPISGHRSVSWYQQTPGQGLQFLFEYFSETQRNKGNFPGRFSGRQFSNSRSEMNVSTLELGDSALYLCASSLYTSGPTGELFFGEGSRLTVL.

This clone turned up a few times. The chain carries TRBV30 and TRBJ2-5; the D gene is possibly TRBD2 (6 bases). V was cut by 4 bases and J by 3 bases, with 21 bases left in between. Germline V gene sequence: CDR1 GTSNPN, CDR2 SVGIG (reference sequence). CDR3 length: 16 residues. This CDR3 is CAWTRQVGSLKETQYF. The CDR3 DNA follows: TGTGCCTGGACCAGGCAAGTCGGGAGCTTGAAAGAGACCCAGTACTTC.

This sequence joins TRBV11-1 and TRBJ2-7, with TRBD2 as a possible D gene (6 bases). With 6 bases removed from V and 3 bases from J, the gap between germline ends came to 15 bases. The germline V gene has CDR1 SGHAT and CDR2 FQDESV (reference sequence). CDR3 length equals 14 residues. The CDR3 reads CASRLGRSVYEQYF. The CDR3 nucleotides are TGTGCCAGCAGGCTTGGGAGGTCGGTCTACGAGCAGTACTTC.

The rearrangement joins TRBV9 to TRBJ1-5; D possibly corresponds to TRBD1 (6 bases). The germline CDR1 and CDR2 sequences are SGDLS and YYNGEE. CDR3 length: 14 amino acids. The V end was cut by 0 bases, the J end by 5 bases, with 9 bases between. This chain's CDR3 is CASSVGDMYQPQHF. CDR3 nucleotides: TGTGCCAGCAGCGTAGGGGACATGTATCAGCCCCAGCATTTT.

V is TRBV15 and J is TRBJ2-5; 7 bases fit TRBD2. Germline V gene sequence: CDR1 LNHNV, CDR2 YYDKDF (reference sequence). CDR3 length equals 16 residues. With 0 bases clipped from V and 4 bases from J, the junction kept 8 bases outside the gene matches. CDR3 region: CATSRDGRGRVETQYF. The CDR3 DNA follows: TGTGCCACCAGCAGAGATGGGAGGGGTAGGGTAGAGACCCAGTACTTC.

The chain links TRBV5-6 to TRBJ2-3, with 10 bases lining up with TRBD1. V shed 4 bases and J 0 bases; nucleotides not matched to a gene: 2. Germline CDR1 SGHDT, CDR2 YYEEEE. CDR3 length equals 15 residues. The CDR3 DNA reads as TGTGCCAGCAGCCTGGACAGGGGGAGCACAGATACGCAGTATTTT. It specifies CASSLDRGSTDTQYF.

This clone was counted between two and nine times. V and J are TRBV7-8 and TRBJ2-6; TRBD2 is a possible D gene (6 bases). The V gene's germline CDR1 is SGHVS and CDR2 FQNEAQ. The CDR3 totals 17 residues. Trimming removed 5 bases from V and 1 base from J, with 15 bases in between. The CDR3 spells CASSRSGLRSGANVLTF. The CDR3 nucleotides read TGTGCCAGCAGCCGATCGGGACTTAGGTCTGGGGCCAACGTCCTGACTTTC.

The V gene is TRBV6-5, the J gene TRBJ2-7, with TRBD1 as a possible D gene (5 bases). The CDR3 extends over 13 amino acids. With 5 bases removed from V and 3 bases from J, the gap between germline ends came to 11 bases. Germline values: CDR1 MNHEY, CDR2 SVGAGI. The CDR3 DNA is TGTGCCAGCAGTATTCCAGGACACTACGAGCAGTACTTC. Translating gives CASSIPGHYEQYF.

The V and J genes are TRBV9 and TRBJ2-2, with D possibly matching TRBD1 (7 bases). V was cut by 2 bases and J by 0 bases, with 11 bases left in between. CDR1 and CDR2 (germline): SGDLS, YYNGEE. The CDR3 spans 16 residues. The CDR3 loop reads CASSVGGTANTGELFF. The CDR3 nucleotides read TGTGCCAGCAGCGTGGGCGGGACAGCGAACACCGGGGAGCTGTTTTTT.

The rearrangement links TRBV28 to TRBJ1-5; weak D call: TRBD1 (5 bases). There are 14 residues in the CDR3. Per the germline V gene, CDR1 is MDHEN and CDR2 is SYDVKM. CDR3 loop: CAGVGALGNQPQHF. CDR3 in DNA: TGTGCGGGCGTAGGGGCCTTGGGCAATCAGCCCCAGCATTTT.

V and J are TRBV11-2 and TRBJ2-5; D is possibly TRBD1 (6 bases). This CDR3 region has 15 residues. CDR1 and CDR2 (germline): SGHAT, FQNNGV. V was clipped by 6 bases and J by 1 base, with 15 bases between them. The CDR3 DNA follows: TGTGCCAGCAGATTAAACCGAGGGGGCCAAGAGACCCAGTACTTC. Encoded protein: CASRLNRGGQETQYF.

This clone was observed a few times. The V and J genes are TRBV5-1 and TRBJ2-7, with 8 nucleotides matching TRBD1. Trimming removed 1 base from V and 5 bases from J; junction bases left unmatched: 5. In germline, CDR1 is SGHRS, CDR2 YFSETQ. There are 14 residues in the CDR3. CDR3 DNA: TGCGCCAGCAGCTTGCGACAGGGGTACGACGAGCAGTACTTC. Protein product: CASSLRQGYDEQYF.

The CDR3 here is CASRVDGGAEKLFF. CDR3 bases: TGTGCCAGCAGGGTCGATGGGGGCGCTGAAAAACTGTTTTTT. This chain joins TRBV6-5 and TRBJ1-4, with D maybe TRBD1 (6 bases). Germline V lookup: CDR1 MNHEY, CDR2 SVGAGI. Between the trimmed V and J ends, which lost 6 bases and 7 bases, there was a span of 15 bases. CDR3 length: 14 residues.

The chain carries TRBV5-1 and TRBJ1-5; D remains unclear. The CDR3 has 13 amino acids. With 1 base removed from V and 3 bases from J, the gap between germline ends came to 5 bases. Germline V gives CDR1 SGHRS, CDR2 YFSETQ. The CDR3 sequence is CASSLTVNQPQHF. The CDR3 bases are TGCGCCAGCAGCTTGACGGTCAATCAGCCCCAGCATTTT.

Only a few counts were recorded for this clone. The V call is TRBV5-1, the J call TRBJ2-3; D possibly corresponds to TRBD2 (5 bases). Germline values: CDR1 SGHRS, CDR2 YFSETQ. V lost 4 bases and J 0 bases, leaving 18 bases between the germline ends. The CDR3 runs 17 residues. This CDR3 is CASSVNRGRSSTDTQYF. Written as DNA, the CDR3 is TGCGCCAGCAGCGTGAACAGAGGGCGGTCTAGCACAGATACGCAGTATTTT.

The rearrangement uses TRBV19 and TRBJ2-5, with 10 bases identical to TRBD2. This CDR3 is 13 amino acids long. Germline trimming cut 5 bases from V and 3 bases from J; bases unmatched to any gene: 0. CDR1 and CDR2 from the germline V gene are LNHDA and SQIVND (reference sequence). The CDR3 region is CASSGTSEETQYF. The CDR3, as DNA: TGTGCCAGTAGTGGGACTAGCGAAGAGACCCAGTACTTC.